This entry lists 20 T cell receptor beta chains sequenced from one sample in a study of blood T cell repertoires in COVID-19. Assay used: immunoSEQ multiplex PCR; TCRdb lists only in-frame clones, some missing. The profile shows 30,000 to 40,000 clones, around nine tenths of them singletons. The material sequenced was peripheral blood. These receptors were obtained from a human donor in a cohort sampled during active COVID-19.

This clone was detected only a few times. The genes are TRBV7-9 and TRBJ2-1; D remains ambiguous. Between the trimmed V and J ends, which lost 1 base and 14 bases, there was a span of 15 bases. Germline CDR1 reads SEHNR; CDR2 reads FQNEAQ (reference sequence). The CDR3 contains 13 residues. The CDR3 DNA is TGTGCCAGCAGCTTAGAGAGGCTAACGTGGGAGTTCTTC. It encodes CASSLERLTWEFF.

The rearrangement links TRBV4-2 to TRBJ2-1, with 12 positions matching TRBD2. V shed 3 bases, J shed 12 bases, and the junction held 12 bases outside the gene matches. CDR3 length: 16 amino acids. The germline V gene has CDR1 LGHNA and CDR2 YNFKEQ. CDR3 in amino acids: CASSHPRTSGAPRQFF. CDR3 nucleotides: TGTGCCAGCAGCCACCCGAGGACTAGCGGGGCCCCAAGGCAGTTCTTC.

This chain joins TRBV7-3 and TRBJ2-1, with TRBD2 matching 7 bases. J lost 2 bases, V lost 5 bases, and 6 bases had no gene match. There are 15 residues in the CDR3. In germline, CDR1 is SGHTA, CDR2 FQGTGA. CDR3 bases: TGTGCCAGCAGCCAAGCGGGATCCCCCTACAATGAGCAGTTCTTC. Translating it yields CASSQAGSPYNEQFF.

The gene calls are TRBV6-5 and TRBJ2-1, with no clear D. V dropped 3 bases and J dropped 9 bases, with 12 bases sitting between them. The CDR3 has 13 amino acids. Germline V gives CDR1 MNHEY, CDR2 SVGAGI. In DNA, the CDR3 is TGTGCCAGCAGTTATCGTTCTCGGAGTGAGCAGTTCTTC. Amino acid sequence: CASSYRSRSEQFF.

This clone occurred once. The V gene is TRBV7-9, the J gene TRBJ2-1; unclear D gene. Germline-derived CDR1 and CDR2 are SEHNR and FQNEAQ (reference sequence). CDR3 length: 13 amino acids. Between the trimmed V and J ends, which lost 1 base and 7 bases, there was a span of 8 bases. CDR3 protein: CASSLGSVNEQFF. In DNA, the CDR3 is TGTGCCAGCAGCTTAGGCAGTGTAAATGAGCAGTTCTTC.

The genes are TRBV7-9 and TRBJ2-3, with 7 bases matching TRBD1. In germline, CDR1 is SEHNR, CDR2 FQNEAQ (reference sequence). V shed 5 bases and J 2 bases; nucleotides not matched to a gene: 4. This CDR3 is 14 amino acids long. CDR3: CASSEGQYTDTQYF. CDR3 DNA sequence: TGTGCCAGCAGCGAGGGACAGTACACAGATACGCAGTATTTT.

Written as DNA, the CDR3 is TGCGCCAGCAGAGCCGGACTAGCGGGGTCCCTCTACAATGAGCAGTTCTTC. This codes for CASRAGLAGSLYNEQFF. This rearrangement joins TRBV5-1 to TRBJ2-1, with 12 bases that match TRBD2. Trimming removed 5 bases from V and 3 bases from J; junction bases left unmatched: 9. Germline V gene lookup returns CDR1 SGHRS and CDR2 YFSETQ. This CDR3 has 17 residues. Drawing the rest from reference TRBV5-1 and TRBJ2-1, the complete variable domain is KAGVTQTPRYLIKTRGQQVTLSCSPISGHRSVSWYQQTPGQGLQFLFEYFSETQRNKGNFPGRFSGRQFSNSRSEMNVSTLELGDSALYLCASRAGLAGSLYNEQFFGPGTRLTVL.

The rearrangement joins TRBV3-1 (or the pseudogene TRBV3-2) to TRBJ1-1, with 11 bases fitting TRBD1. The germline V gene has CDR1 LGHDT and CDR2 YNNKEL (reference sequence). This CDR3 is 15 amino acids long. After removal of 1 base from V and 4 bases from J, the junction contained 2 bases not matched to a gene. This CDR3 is CASSQGTGGITEAFF. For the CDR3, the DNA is TGTGCCAGCAGCCAAGGGACAGGGGGCATCACTGAAGCTTTCTTT.

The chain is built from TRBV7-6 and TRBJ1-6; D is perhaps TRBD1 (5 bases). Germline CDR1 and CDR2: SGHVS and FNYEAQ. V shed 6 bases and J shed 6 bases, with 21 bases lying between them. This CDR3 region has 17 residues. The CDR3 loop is CASSPRNDGGRNSPLHF. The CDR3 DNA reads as TGTGCCAGCAGTCCAAGAAACGACGGGGGTCGTAATTCACCCCTCCACTTT. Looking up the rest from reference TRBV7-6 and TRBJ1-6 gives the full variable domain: GAGVSQSPRYKVTKRGQDVALRCDPISGHVSLYWYRQALGQGPEFLTYFNYEAQQDKSGLPNDRFSAERPEGSISTLTIQRTEQRDSAMYRCASSPRNDGGRNSPLHFGNGTRLTVT.

CDR3 bases: TGCAGCGCCGAACGCAGTGTGGCAGAGACCCAGTACTTC. Translating gives CSAERSVAETQYF. The gene calls are TRBV29-1 and TRBJ2-5; no definite D call. V lost 7 bases, J lost 4 bases, and 16 bases lay in between. Per germline, CDR1 SQVTM and CDR2 ANQGSEA. This CDR3 region has 13 residues.

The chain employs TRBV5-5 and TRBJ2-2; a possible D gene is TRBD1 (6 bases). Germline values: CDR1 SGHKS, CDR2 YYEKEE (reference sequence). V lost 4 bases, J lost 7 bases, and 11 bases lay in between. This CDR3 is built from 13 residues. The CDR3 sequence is CASSKTGFGELFF. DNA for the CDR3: TGTGCCAGCAGCAAAACAGGGTTCGGGGAGCTGTTTTTT. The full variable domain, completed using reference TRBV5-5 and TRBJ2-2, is DAGVTQSPTHLIKTRGQQVTLRCSPISGHKSVSWYQQVLGQGPQFIFQYYEKEERGRGNFPDRFSARQFPNYSSELNVNALLLGDSALYLCASSKTGFGELFFGEGSRLTVL.

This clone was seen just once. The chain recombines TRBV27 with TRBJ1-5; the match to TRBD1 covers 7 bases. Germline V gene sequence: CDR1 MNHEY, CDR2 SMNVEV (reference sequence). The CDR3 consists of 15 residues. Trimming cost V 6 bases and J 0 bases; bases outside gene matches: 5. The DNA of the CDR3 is TGTGCCAGCAGCAACACAGGGGTTAGCAATCAGCCCCAGCATTTT. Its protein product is CASSNTGVSNQPQHF.

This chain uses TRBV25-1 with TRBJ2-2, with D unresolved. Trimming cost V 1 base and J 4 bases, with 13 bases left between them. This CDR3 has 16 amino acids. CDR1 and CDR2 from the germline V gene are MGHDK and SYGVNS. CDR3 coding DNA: TGTGCCAGCAGTGAATTGGGCTCCGCCATCACCGGGGAGCTGTTTTTT. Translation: CASSELGSAITGELFF. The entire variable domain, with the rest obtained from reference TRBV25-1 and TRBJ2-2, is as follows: EADIYQTPRYLVIGTGKKITLECSQTMGHDKMYWYQQDPGMELHLIHYSYGVNSTEKGDLSSESTVSRIRTEHFPLTLESARPSHTSQYLCASSELGSAITGELFFGEGSRLTVL.

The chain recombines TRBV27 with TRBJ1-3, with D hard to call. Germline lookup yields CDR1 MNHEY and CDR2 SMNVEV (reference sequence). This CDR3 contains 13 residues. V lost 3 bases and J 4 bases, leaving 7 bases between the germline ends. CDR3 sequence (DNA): TGTGCCAGCAGTTTTTCGCGGGGAAACACCATATATTTT. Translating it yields CASSFSRGNTIYF.

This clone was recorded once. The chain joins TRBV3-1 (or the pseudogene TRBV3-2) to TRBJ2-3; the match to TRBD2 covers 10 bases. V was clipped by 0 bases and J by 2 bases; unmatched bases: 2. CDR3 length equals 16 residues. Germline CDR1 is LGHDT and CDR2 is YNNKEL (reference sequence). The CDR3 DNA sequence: TGTGCCAGCAGCCAAGAAAGCGGGAGGGCCACAGATACGCAGTATTTT. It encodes CASSQESGRATDTQYF.

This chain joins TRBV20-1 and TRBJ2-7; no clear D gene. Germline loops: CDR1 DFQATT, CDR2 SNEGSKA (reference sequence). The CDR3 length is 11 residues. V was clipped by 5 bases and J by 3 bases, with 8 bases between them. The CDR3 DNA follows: TGCAGTGCTCACCACAGCTACGAGCAGTACTTC. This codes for CSAHHSYEQYF.

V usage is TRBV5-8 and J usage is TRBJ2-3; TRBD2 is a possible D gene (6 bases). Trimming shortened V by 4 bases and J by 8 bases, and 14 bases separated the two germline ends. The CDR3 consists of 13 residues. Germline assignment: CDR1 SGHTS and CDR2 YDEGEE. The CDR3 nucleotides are TGTGCCAGCAGCCTGGGACTTGGGAGTACGCAGTATTTT. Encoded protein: CASSLGLGSTQYF.

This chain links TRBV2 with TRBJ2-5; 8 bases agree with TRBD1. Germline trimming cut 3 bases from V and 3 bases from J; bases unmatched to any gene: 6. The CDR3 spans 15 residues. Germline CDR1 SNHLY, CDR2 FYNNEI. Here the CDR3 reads CASSDAGQGKETQYF. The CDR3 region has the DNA TGTGCCAGCAGTGACGCTGGACAGGGCAAAGAGACCCAGTACTTC.

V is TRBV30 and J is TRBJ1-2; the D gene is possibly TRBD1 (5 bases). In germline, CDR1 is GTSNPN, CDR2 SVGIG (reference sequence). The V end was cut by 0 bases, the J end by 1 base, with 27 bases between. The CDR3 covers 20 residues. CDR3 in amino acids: CAWSVSRLGQSNEFNYGYTF. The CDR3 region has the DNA TGTGCCTGGAGTGTAAGCCGCCTGGGGCAGTCCAACGAGTTTAACTATGGCTACACCTTC.

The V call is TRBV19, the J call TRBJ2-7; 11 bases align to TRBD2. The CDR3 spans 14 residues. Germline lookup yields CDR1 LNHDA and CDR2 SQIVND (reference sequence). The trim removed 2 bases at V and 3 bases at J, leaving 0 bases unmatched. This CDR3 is CASSILAGGYEQYF. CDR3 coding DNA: TGTGCCAGTAGTATACTAGCGGGAGGCTACGAGCAGTACTTC.